This TCR beta chain stems from a study of shared clonotypes between healthy human individuals. Study summary: CD4 naive cells filled three plates per donor, CD4 memory three, CD8 naive two and CD8 memory one. Findings of the study overall: Roughly 5% of naive CD4 clonotypes were shared across several donors.

Turning to this clone: What it recognizes is unknown. An end of the junction does not agree with germline; a read error may underlie this.

Profiled with immunoSEQ multiplex PCR; TCRdb holds only in-frame clones, not every one. The sample consists of some 550,000 clones, more than 95% of them appearing once. The CDR3 length is 15 residues. Looked up from germline, CDR1 is SGDLS and CDR2 is YYNGEE. The source of this sequence is a woman aged 25 to 39 in good health. The rearrangement joins TRBV9 to TRBJ2-1, with D perhaps matching TRBD2 (7 bases). The sequenced sample was naive CD4+ T cells sorted from blood. Subset: CD45RA+ positively selected. The CDR3 region is CASSEGGLSRNKQFF. The CDR3 DNA reads TGTGCCAGCAGCGAGGGGGGACTATCCCGCAATAAGCAGTTCTTC. Based on the CDR3 plus reference TRBV9 and TRBJ2-1, the full variable domain is DSGVTQTPKHLITATGQRVTLRCSPRSGDLSVYWYQQSLDQGLQFLIQYYNGEERAKGNILERFSAQQFPDLHSELNLSSLELGDSALYFCASSEGGLSRNKQFFGPGTRLTVL.